This record covers a single TCR beta chain. Its matching antigen is unknown. Reverse transcription of about 0.5 to 1 ug RNA used random hexamers. The authors amplified TCR beta CDR3 across 54 Vbeta and 13 Jbeta using immunoSEQ multiplex PCR. TCRdb itself ran the immunoSEQ multiplex PCR reads through MiXCR, one entry per CDR3 protein. The table shows about 89,000 distinct CDR3 sequences, with roughly 91% occurring only once. This record belongs to a study of CD8 T cells in Susac syndrome. Broader study findings: TCR sequencing and HLA analysis covered a relatively small number of individuals.

Healthy donors were controls matched for age and sex. The CD8+ and CD4+ T cells were negatively isolated, with the TEMRA cells enriched by FACS. V gave up 4 bases and J gave up 1 base, with 7 bases separating them. The CDR3 spans 14 residues. The germline CDR1 and CDR2 sequences are MNHEY and SMNVEV (reference sequence). This TCR came from a human donor in good health. The J gene is TRBJ2-2, the V gene TRBV27; D perhaps matches TRBD1 (6 bases). Sequences were obtained from CD8+ T cells from PBMCs. The CDR3 region is CASSYRVNTGELFF. CDR3 DNA sequence: TGTGCCAGCAGTTACAGGGTGAACACCGGGGAGCTGTTTTTT.